This passage covers 23 T cell receptor beta chains from one sample sequenced in a study of OX40 agonist ivuxolimab in advanced cancers. Data came from immunoSEQ multiplex PCR; TCRdb stores just in-frame clones and leaves some out. The sample lists about 71,000 clones; 75% to 85% were seen once. The sample consisted of CD4+ or CD8+ T cells sorted from blood, taken in a trial of the OX40 agonist ivuxolimab. The receptors were gathered from an adult with an advanced solid tumor such as melanoma, head and neck, liver or kidney cancer.

This chain links TRBV7-9 with TRBJ1-2; no clear D gene. This CDR3 comprises 14 residues. With 1 base removed from V and 4 bases from J, the gap between germline ends came to 10 bases. The germline gives CDR1 SEHNR, CDR2 FQNEAQ (reference sequence). The CDR3 DNA is TGTGCCAGCAGCTTAGAGTCAGTATCCTATGGCTACACCTTC. Residues: CASSLESVSYGYTF.

The rearrangement joins TRBV18 to TRBJ1-5; 11 bases line up with TRBD1. This CDR3 is built from 15 residues. With 3 bases clipped from V and 6 bases from J, the junction kept 4 bases outside the gene matches. CDR1 and CDR2 from the germline V gene are KGHSH and LQKENI. CDR3: CASSPPGQGGQPQHF. The CDR3 DNA reads as TGTGCCAGCTCACCCCCGGGACAGGGGGGTCAGCCCCAGCATTTT.

The V and J genes are TRBV4-2 and TRBJ1-2; D gene unclear. CDR3 length: 14 residues. Germline V gene data show CDR1 as LGHNA and CDR2 as YNFKEQ. V was shortened by 0 bases and J by 4 bases, with 9 bases between the two germline ends. The CDR3 reads CASSQDRTTYGYTF. In nucleotides, the CDR3 is TGTGCCAGCAGCCAAGACAGAACTACCTATGGCTACACCTTC.

This chain connects TRBV7-9 to TRBJ1-6; 9 bases are shared with TRBD1. Germline CDR1 and CDR2: SEHNR and FQNEAQ (reference sequence). The V gene end was trimmed by 5 bases and the J gene end by 6 bases; junction bases not matched to a gene: 5. The CDR3 consists of 15 residues. The CDR3 nucleotides are TGTGCCAGCAGCCCAACAGGGGGCGGTAATTCACCCCTCCACTTT. Its protein product is CASSPTGGGNSPLHF.

This clone showed up just once. The chain employs TRBV9 and TRBJ1-2; D not resolved. In germline, CDR1 is SGDLS, CDR2 YYNGEE. V lost 0 bases to trimming and J lost 1 base, with 7 bases between them. This CDR3 has 14 residues. This chain's CDR3 is CASSVVGGNYGYTF. CDR3 in DNA: TGTGCCAGCAGCGTAGTAGGTGGTAACTATGGCTACACCTTC.

The V and J genes are TRBV11-2 and TRBJ1-6; D remains ambiguous. Deletions cut 3 bases from V and 7 bases from J, with 7 bases between. Germline V gives CDR1 SGHAT, CDR2 FQNNGV. The CDR3 has 13 residues. The CDR3 reads CASSFPGNSPLHF. DNA for the CDR3: TGTGCCAGCAGCTTCCCCGGGAATTCACCCCTCCACTTT.

This chain uses TRBV7-9 with TRBJ2-1; D remains unclear. V lost 5 bases to trimming and J lost 5 bases, with 13 bases between them. Germline CDR1 SEHNR, CDR2 FQNEAQ (reference sequence). The CDR3 spans 14 residues. The CDR3 region has the DNA TGTGCCAGCAGCACCCGCACCGGACACAATGAGCAGTTCTTC. This translates into CASSTRTGHNEQFF.

In DNA, the CDR3 is TGTGCCAGCAGTGCCCTACTAGCTGAAGCCAAAAACATTCAGTACTTC. Protein: CASSALLAEAKNIQYF. The gene calls are TRBV28 and TRBJ2-4; possible D gene TRBD2, 6 bases. V lost 5 bases and J lost 0, with 14 bases in between. The germline V gene has CDR1 MDHEN and CDR2 SYDVKM. The CDR3 spans 16 residues. Variable domain in full (rest from reference TRBV28 and TRBJ2-4): DVKVTQSSRYLVKRTGEKVFLECVQDMDHENMFWYRQDPGLGLRLIYFSYDVKMKEKGDIPEGYSVSREKKERFSLILESASTNQTSMYLCASSALLAEAKNIQYFGAGTRLSVL.

The rearrangement links TRBV30 to TRBJ1-1, with D unresolved. CDR3 size: 14 residues. Germline lookup yields CDR1 GTSNPN and CDR2 SVGIG (reference sequence). The germline V and J ends were trimmed by 3 bases and 5 bases, with 16 bases remaining between them. The CDR3 is CAWRRSRGRTEAFF. The DNA for the CDR3 is TGTGCCTGGAGGCGGAGCCGGGGAAGAACTGAAGCTTTCTTT.

V and J are TRBV19 and TRBJ2-6; D is undetermined. CDR1 and CDR2 from the germline V gene are LNHDA and SQIVND (reference sequence). The V end lost 5 bases, the J end lost 0 bases, and 8 bases lay between the germline ends. CDR3 length: 15 residues. The CDR3 is CASSLRISGANVLTF. In nucleotides, the CDR3 is TGTGCCAGTAGTCTTAGGATCTCTGGGGCCAACGTCCTGACTTTC.

The chain recombines TRBV5-1 with TRBJ1-3; D gene uncertain. The CDR3 loop spans 16 amino acids. The V gene's germline CDR1 is SGHRS and CDR2 YFSETQ. V lost 0 bases and J 0 bases, leaving 10 bases between the germline ends. The CDR3 bases are TGCGCCAGCAGCTTGGGGGTGGGGAACTCTGGAAACACCATATATTTT. Translation: CASSLGVGNSGNTIYF. Using reference TRBV5-1 and TRBJ1-3 for the parts outside the CDR3, the full variable domain is KAGVTQTPRYLIKTRGQQVTLSCSPISGHRSVSWYQQTPGQGLQFLFEYFSETQRNKGNFPGRFSGRQFSNSRSEMNVSTLELGDSALYLCASSLGVGNSGNTIYFGEGSWLTVV.

This rearrangement joins TRBV4-2 to TRBJ2-2; 8 nucleotides match TRBD2. Germline assignment: CDR1 LGHNA and CDR2 YNFKEQ. This CDR3 is 16 amino acids long. With 0 bases clipped from V and 4 bases from J, the junction kept 4 bases outside the gene matches. The DNA for the CDR3 is TGTGCCAGCAGCCAAGAGACGCGGGAGGTCACCGGGGAGCTGTTTTTT. Residues: CASSQETREVTGELFF.

J is TRBJ2-3 and V is TRBV7-3; TRBD2 is a possible D gene (7 bases). V was clipped by 1 base and J by 0 bases, with 14 bases between them. Germline V gives CDR1 SGHTA, CDR2 FQGTGA. The CDR3 loop spans 17 amino acids. The CDR3 loop is CASSLSGGRLSTDTQYF. The CDR3 bases are TGTGCCAGCAGCTTAAGCGGGGGCCGCCTTAGCACAGATACGCAGTATTTT.

CDR3 coding DNA: TGTGCCAGCTCGAGCGGAGGGGCCCCAGATACGCAGTATTTT. Its protein is CASSSGGAPDTQYF. The gene calls are TRBV18 and TRBJ2-3, with D possibly being TRBD2 (6 bases). Trimming left V 6 bases short and J 4 bases short, with 14 bases between. The germline V gene has CDR1 KGHSH and CDR2 LQKENI. This CDR3 is 14 amino acids long.

V usage is TRBV18 and J usage is TRBJ2-3; tentatively, D is TRBD1 or TRBD2 (5 bases each). The germline V and J ends were trimmed by 2 bases and 3 bases, with 18 bases remaining between them. Germline V CDR1 and CDR2: KGHSH, LQKENI. The CDR3 contains 17 residues. The CDR3 DNA sequence: TGTGCCAGCTCACCAATGACCCCTCGGGGACCAACAGATACGCAGTATTTT. This encodes CASSPMTPRGPTDTQYF.

This chain joins TRBV19 and TRBJ2-3, with a tentative D call TRBD2 (5 bases). This CDR3 has 11 amino acids. Trimming took off 10 bases at V and 7 bases at J, with 12 bases between the two ends. The germline gives CDR1 LNHDA, CDR2 SQIVND (reference sequence). The CDR3 bases are TGTGCCACCGGTCGAGGGAATACGCAGTATTTT. Protein product: CATGRGNTQYF.

DNA of the CDR3: TGTGCCAGCTCACCGACTCGGGAAGGGACCGGGGAGCTGTTTTTT. Translated, it gives CASSPTREGTGELFF. The chain has TRBV18 and TRBJ2-2; D is possibly TRBD2 (5 bases). V shed 3 bases and J shed 5 bases, with 13 bases lying between them. Per germline, CDR1 KGHSH and CDR2 LQKENI. The CDR3 totals 15 residues.

This CDR3 is CASSQNVANTGELFF. Here the CDR3 DNA reads TGTGCCAGCTCACAGAACGTAGCGAACACCGGGGAGCTGTTTTTT. V and J are TRBV18 and TRBJ2-2, with no clear D. V was clipped by 4 bases and J by 0 bases, with 9 bases between them. CDR1 KGHSH and CDR2 LQKENI come from the germline V gene. The CDR3 runs 15 residues.

The chain couples TRBV7-2 to TRBJ2-2; no clear D gene. V was trimmed by 5 bases and J by 1 base, leaving 8 bases between them. Germline CDR1 and CDR2: SGHTA and FQGNSA. The CDR3 sequence is 14 residues long. CDR3 DNA sequence: TGTGCCAGCAGCCAGGAGCGGAACACCGGGGAGCTGTTTTTT. Encoded protein: CASSQERNTGELFF.

The chain is built from TRBV27 and TRBJ1-4, with TRBD1 identical over 7 bases. V was clipped by 0 bases and J by 6 bases; unmatched bases: 4. Germline CDR1 and CDR2: MNHEY and SMNVEV (reference sequence). The CDR3 spans 15 residues. CDR3 DNA: TGTGCCAGCAGTTTATCCTACAGGGGTTATGAAAAACTGTTTTTT. Protein: CASSLSYRGYEKLFF.

The chain uses TRBV5-1 and TRBJ2-5; possibly TRBD2 for D (7 bases). The germline V and J ends were trimmed by 4 bases and 2 bases, with 15 bases remaining between them. CDR1 and CDR2 (germline): SGHRS, YFSETQ. The CDR3 is 15 residues long. The CDR3 reads CASSQLEGGQETQYF. In DNA form, the CDR3 reads TGCGCCAGCAGCCAACTGGAGGGGGGGCAAGAGACCCAGTACTTC. Using reference TRBV5-1 and TRBJ2-5 for the parts outside the CDR3, the full variable domain is KAGVTQTPRYLIKTRGQQVTLSCSPISGHRSVSWYQQTPGQGLQFLFEYFSETQRNKGNFPGRFSGRQFSNSRSEMNVSTLELGDSALYLCASSQLEGGQETQYFGPGTRLLVL.

J is TRBJ2-7 and V is TRBV6-1; no definite D call. Germline CDR1 is MNHNS and CDR2 is SASEGT. The length of the CDR3 is 11 residues. Deletions cut 3 bases from V and 8 bases from J, with 8 bases between. In nucleotides, the CDR3 is TGTGCCAGCAGTGAGTCCCACAAGCAGTACTTC. This translates into CASSESHKQYF.

This chain joins TRBV11-2 and TRBJ1-2; D remains ambiguous. Germline V CDR1 and CDR2: SGHAT, FQNNGV. V lost 5 bases and J lost 0, with 13 bases in between. The CDR3 covers 15 residues. CDR3 DNA: TGTGCCAGCAGCCTACACGGGTCTTCTAACTATGGCTACACCTTC. Its translation is CASSLHGSSNYGYTF. The full variable domain, its missing parts supplied by reference TRBV11-2 and TRBJ1-2, is EAGVAQSPRYKIIEKRQSVAFWCNPISGHATLYWYQQILGQGPKLLIQFQNNGVVDDSQLPKDRFSAERLKGVDSTLKIQPAKLEDSAVYLCASSLHGSSNYGYTFGSGTRLTVV.